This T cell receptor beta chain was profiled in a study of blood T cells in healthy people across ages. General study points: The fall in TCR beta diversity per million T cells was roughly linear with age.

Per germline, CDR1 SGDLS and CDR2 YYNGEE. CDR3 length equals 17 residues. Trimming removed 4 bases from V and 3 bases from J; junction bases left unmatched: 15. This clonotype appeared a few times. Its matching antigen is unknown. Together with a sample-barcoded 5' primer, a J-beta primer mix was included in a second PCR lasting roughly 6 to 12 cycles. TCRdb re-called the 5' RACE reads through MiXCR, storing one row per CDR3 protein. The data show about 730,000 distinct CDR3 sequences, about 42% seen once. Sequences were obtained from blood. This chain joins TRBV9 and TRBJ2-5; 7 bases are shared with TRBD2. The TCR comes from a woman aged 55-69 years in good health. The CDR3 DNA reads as TGTGCCAGCAGCCCCCCCGGGACTAAACCTCGGGAAGAGACCCAGTACTTC. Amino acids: CASSPPGTKPREETQYF.